The 14 T cell receptor beta chains given below trace back to one sample, sequenced in a study of cytotoxic CD8 clonotypes in ibrutinib-treated CLL. Data came from immunoSEQ multiplex PCR; TCRdb stores just in-frame clones and leaves some out. The sample lists 150,000 to 250,000 clones; about two thirds were seen once. Sequencing was performed on PBMCs, taken after 24 months of ibrutinib treatment. The receptors here all came from a human donor with chronic lymphocytic leukemia.

The table lists this clone with a count of one. J is TRBJ2-7 and V is TRBV10-3, with 9 bases identical to TRBD1. The V and J ends lost 10 bases and 7 bases, in that order; junction bases with no gene match: 8. The CDR3 length is 12 residues. Germline-derived CDR1 and CDR2 are ENHRY and SYGVKD. The CDR3 reads CATNTGGAEQYF. The CDR3 region has the DNA TGTGCCACGAATACAGGGGGCGCTGAGCAGTACTTC.

The chain recombines TRBV9 with TRBJ2-3, with 7 bases lining up with TRBD2. Germline V gives CDR1 SGDLS, CDR2 YYNGEE. This CDR3 has 15 residues. The junction had 9 bases not matched to a gene; V was cut back by 3 bases and J by 5 bases. The CDR3 loop reads CASSEGGSWGDTQYF. CDR3 DNA: TGTGCCAGCAGCGAAGGCGGGAGCTGGGGAGATACGCAGTATTTT.

CDR3 bases: TGTGCCAGCAGCTCGGACAGGGGCATCAATCAGCCCCAGCATTTT. The encoded protein is CASSSDRGINQPQHF. The genes are TRBV5-4 and TRBJ1-5, with TRBD1 identical over 9 bases. The CDR3 sequence is 15 residues long. V shed 3 bases, J shed 3 bases, and the junction held 4 bases outside the gene matches. CDR1 SGHNT and CDR2 YYREEE come from the germline V gene (reference sequence).

This clone appeared a single time. The chain has TRBV9 and TRBJ2-3; 7 positions agree with TRBD1. CDR3 length: 17 residues. Germline values: CDR1 SGDLS, CDR2 YYNGEE. With 3 bases clipped from V and 0 bases from J, the junction kept 10 bases outside the gene matches. CDR3: CASSAHYRGGSTDTQYF. In DNA form, the CDR3 reads TGTGCCAGCAGCGCTCATTACAGGGGCGGTAGCACAGATACGCAGTATTTT.

This clone was observed once. This chain uses TRBV27 with TRBJ2-1, with D possibly TRBD2 on 6 matching bases. The V end was cut by 3 bases, the J end by 3 bases, with 12 bases between. The CDR3 totals 15 residues. Germline CDR1 and CDR2: MNHEY and SMNVEV (reference sequence). CDR3 sequence reads: CASSFLSGRYNEQFF. DNA for the CDR3: TGTGCCAGCAGTTTTCTTAGCGGTCGCTACAATGAGCAGTTCTTC.

The chain employs TRBV2 and TRBJ1-2; D is perhaps TRBD1 (5 bases). Germline V CDR1 and CDR2: SNHLY, FYNNEI. V was trimmed by 2 bases and J by 4 bases, leaving 11 bases between them. The CDR3 extends over 14 amino acids. The CDR3 loop is CASSERAGRYGYTF. DNA of the CDR3: TGTGCCAGCAGTGAAAGGGCAGGGCGCTATGGCTACACCTTC.

The genes are TRBV7-2 and TRBJ2-5; TRBD1 is a possible D gene (6 bases). Trimming cost V 5 bases and J 7 bases, with 17 bases left between them. This CDR3 spans 14 amino acids. CDR1 and CDR2 from the germline V gene are SGHTA and FQGNSA. This CDR3 is CASSNSRGQATQYF. CDR3 nucleotides: TGTGCCAGCAGCAATTCCAGGGGTCAGGCGACCCAGTACTTC.

The V gene is TRBV27, the J gene TRBJ2-6, with D uncertain. CDR3 length: 16 amino acids. The germline gives CDR1 MNHEY, CDR2 SMNVEV (reference sequence). The ends were cut back, 5 bases at V and 0 bases at J, with 11 bases in the middle. The CDR3 nucleotides are TGTGCCAGCAGTGAGCTTAGCCCCTCTGGGGCCAACGTCCTGACTTTC. It yields the protein CASSELSPSGANVLTF.

V and J are TRBV4-3 and TRBJ2-1, with D uncertain. Trimming left V 0 bases short and J 0 bases short, with 6 bases between. The CDR3 is 15 amino acids. In germline, CDR1 is LGHNA, CDR2 YSLEER. CDR3 DNA: TGCGCCAGCAGCCAAGATACGGACTCCTACAATGAGCAGTTCTTC. It yields the protein CASSQDTDSYNEQFF.

The genes are TRBV5-4 and TRBJ2-1; D tentatively reads TRBD1 or TRBD2 (5 bases each). The V end was cut by 7 bases, the J end by 4 bases, with 15 bases between. The germline CDR1 and CDR2 sequences are SGHNT and YYREEE (reference sequence). The CDR3 totals 14 residues. CDR3 sequence (DNA): TGTGCCAGCTCCCGGGACCAGAATTACAATGAGCAGTTCTTC. Amino acids: CASSRDQNYNEQFF. The variable domain in full, with the rest retrieved from reference TRBV5-4 and TRBJ2-1, is ETGVTQSPTHLIKTRGQQVTLRCSSQSGHNTVSWYQQALGQGPQFIFQYYREEENGRGNFPPRFSGLQFPNYSSELNVNALELDDSALYLCASSRDQNYNEQFFGPGTRLTVL.

The rearrangement joins TRBV5-1 to TRBJ2-3, with TRBD2 matching 7 bases. CDR1 SGHRS and CDR2 YFSETQ come from the germline V gene. The CDR3 totals 14 residues. With V trimmed by 4 bases and J by 5 bases, 7 bases remained unmatched. CDR3 in DNA: TGCGCCAGCAGCCGTGCCCAGCGGGAAGATACGCAGTATTTT. Protein: CASSRAQREDTQYF.

This clone was detected only a few times. The chain uses TRBV19 and TRBJ1-1; unclear D gene. Germline CDR1 reads LNHDA; CDR2 reads SQIVND (reference sequence). V lost 9 bases and J 10 bases, leaving 18 bases between the germline ends. This CDR3 is built from 12 residues. The CDR3: CASYSLGFRAFF. Here the CDR3 DNA reads TGTGCCAGCTACTCGCTTGGCTTTCGAGCTTTCTTT.

The chain combines TRBV30 with TRBJ2-7, with 12 positions matching TRBD2. CDR1 is GTSNPN and CDR2 is SVGIG in the germline V gene (reference sequence). Germline trimming cut 4 bases from V and 3 bases from J; bases unmatched to any gene: 7. This CDR3 contains 15 residues. CDR3 sequence (DNA): TGTGCCTGGACCCTCGGACTAGCGGGATTCTACGAGCAGTACTTC. This sequence encodes CAWTLGLAGFYEQYF.

The sample holds a few counts of this clone. The V and J genes are TRBV20-1 and TRBJ1-1, with D uncertain. Germline V gene data show CDR1 as DFQATT and CDR2 as SNEGSKA (reference sequence). V gave up 7 bases and J gave up 1 base, with 7 bases separating them. CDR3 length: 11 residues. DNA of the CDR3: TGCAGTGTTACACCGAACACTGAAGCTTTCTTT. Translated, it gives CSVTPNTEAFF.